The TCR beta chain under discussion was sequenced for a study of technical replicates of blood from several donors. CDR1 is MRHNA and CDR2 is SNTAGT in the germline V gene. V dropped 4 bases and J dropped 8; count of bases not matched to a gene: 6. The CDR3 length is 15 residues. Sequenced by immunoSEQ multiplex PCR; TCRdb stores in-frame clones only, minus some. The sample includes fewer than 20,000 clones, approximately 80% of them seen just once. This sequence was found in a human donor in good health. Some clones in this sample may be carry-over from other donors' samples. Source material: PBMCs. J is TRBJ2-1 and V is TRBV6-4; 12 nucleotides align to TRBD2. The CDR3, as DNA: TGTGCCAGCAGTGTGAGACTAGCGGGAGACCATGAGCAGTTCTTC. As protein: CASSVRLAGDHEQFF.